This is a list of T cell receptor beta chains from one sample in a study of shared clonotypes between healthy human individuals. The data were produced by immunoSEQ multiplex PCR, yet TCRdb's version contains in-frame clones alone and is incomplete. This sample has approximately 500,000 clones, with about 75% found just once. Input material: PBMCs. The receptors here all came from a woman aged 40 to 55 in good health. Some clones in this sample may be carry-over from other donors' samples. Both conserved end residues are part of each CDR3. The D gene is left open where the match is weak. Clone size is not always given. Where it is, it says once, few, many or a class for expanded clones.

v_call: TRBV5-1
j_call: TRBJ2-3
d_call: TRBD2
clone_size: .
cdr3_nt: TGCGCCAGCAGCTTCGCTAGCGGATCAGATACGCAGTATTTT
cdr3_aa: CASSFASGSDTQYF

v_call: TRBV25-1
j_call: TRBJ2-1
d_call: .
clone_size: many
cdr3_nt: TGTGCCAGCAGTAGGTCAGGCGCCGGACTTCGGGGGTATGAGCAGTTCTTC
cdr3_aa: CASSRSGAGLRGYEQFF

v_call: TRBV5-1
j_call: TRBJ2-7
d_call: .
clone_size: .
cdr3_nt: TGCGCCAGCAGCCCCTGGATGGCTACCCCCTCTCCCGAGCAGTACTTC
cdr3_aa: CASSPWMATPSPEQYF

v_call: TRBV6-4
j_call: TRBJ1-6
d_call: .
clone_size: once
cdr3_nt: TGTGCCAGCAGTCGGGAGGGTATCAATTCACCCCTCCACTTT
cdr3_aa: CASSREGINSPLHF

v_call: TRBV6-1
j_call: TRBJ1-6
d_call: .
clone_size: few
cdr3_nt: TGTGCCAGCAGTGAATCGGGAGGGGAACCGCGGTCACCCCTCCACTTT
cdr3_aa: CASSESGGEPRSPLHF

v_call: TRBV5-3
j_call: TRBJ1-2
d_call: .
clone_size: .
cdr3_nt: TGTGCCAGAAGCTCCCCGGGGAGGGGGTGGGGCTACACCTTC
cdr3_aa: CARSSPGRGWGYTF

v_call: TRBV28
j_call: TRBJ2-7
d_call: .
clone_size: .
cdr3_nt: TGTGCCAGCAGTGTTACTGCCTACGAGCAGTACTTC
cdr3_aa: CASSVTAYEQYF

v_call: TRBV2
j_call: TRBJ2-7
d_call: .
clone_size: few
cdr3_nt: TGTGCCAGCTGCTTAGGCTACGAGCAGTACTTC
cdr3_aa: CASCLGYEQYF

v_call: TRBV13
j_call: TRBJ2-1
d_call: .
clone_size: .
cdr3_nt: TGTGCCAGCAGCTTCGGTCCGCGGGATGAGCAGTTCTTC
cdr3_aa: CASSFGPRDEQFF

v_call: TRBV5-1
j_call: TRBJ1-1
d_call: .
clone_size: .
cdr3_nt: TGCGCCAGCAGCTTGAGGCCAAGCCAATCCAACACTGAAGCTTTCTTT
cdr3_aa: CASSLRPSQSNTEAFF

v_call: TRBV5-1
j_call: TRBJ1-1
d_call: .
clone_size: .
cdr3_nt: TGCGCCAGCAGCTCTTCAGGGTTCCCTGAAGCTTTCTTT
cdr3_aa: CASSSSGFPEAFF

v_call: TRBV7-5
j_call: TRBJ2-1
d_call: .
clone_size: .
cdr3_nt: TGTGTCAGAAGCTTAGTCCGCACGCTGGGCCCAAATGAGCAGTTCTTC
cdr3_aa: CVRSLVRTLGPNEQFF

v_call: TRBV12-2
j_call: TRBJ2-1
d_call: .
clone_size: .
cdr3_nt: TGTGCAAGTCGCTTAGGCCCAACTGGGCGCCCCCCCTACAATGAGCAGTTCTTC
cdr3_aa: CASRLGPTGRPPYNEQFF

v_call: TRBV30
j_call: TRBJ2-7
d_call: .
clone_size: .
cdr3_nt: TGTGCCTGGAGTCCACGTCCCTCCTACGAGCAGTACTTC
cdr3_aa: CAWSPRPSYEQYF

v_call: TRBV28
j_call: TRBJ2-2
d_call: .
clone_size: once
cdr3_nt: TGTGCCAGCAGTTTGGGCCAGACCGGGGAGCTGTTTTTT
cdr3_aa: CASSLGQTGELFF

v_call: TRBV19
j_call: TRBJ2-1
d_call: .
clone_size: few
cdr3_nt: TGTGCCAGTAGTCCGCTAGCAGACTATTTTCAGCAGTTCTTC
cdr3_aa: CASSPLADYFQQFF

v_call: TRBV18
j_call: TRBJ2-7
d_call: .
clone_size: once
cdr3_nt: TGTGCCAGCTCACCGAGGGACGGACCCTACGAGCAGTACTTC
cdr3_aa: CASSPRDGPYEQYF

v_call: TRBV5-1
j_call: TRBJ2-1
d_call: TRBD2
clone_size: .
cdr3_nt: TGCGCCACCGCGGGAGTGGGCGGGAATGAGCAGTTCTTC
cdr3_aa: CATAGVGGNEQFF

v_call: TRBV29-1
j_call: TRBJ2-1
d_call: .
clone_size: .
cdr3_nt: TGCAGCGCCGCGTCCGAATACAATGAGCAGTTCTTC
cdr3_aa: CSAASEYNEQFF

v_call: TRBV7-2
j_call: TRBJ2-5
d_call: .
clone_size: few
cdr3_nt: TGTGCCAGCAGCTTAGCTAGGAGGGAGGCCCAGTACTTC
cdr3_aa: CASSLARREAQYF

v_call: TRBV6-5
j_call: TRBJ2-5
d_call: TRBD2
clone_size: few
cdr3_nt: TGTGCCAGCAGCCTAGCGGGAGGTGGGGAGACCCAGTACTTC
cdr3_aa: CASSLAGGGETQYF

v_call: TRBV6-1
j_call: TRBJ1-3
d_call: .
clone_size: .
cdr3_nt: TGTGCCAGCTCGGACATAGCGTGGAACACCATATATTTT
cdr3_aa: CASSDIAWNTIYF

v_call: TRBV7-7
j_call: TRBJ2-5
d_call: .
clone_size: .
cdr3_nt: TGTGCTAGCAGCTACGGACAGAGTCAAGAGACCCAGTACTTC
cdr3_aa: CASSYGQSQETQYF

v_call: TRBV9
j_call: TRBJ2-1
d_call: TRBD2
clone_size: .
cdr3_nt: TGTGCCAGCAGCGTTGGACTAGCGGGAGTTTCCTACAATGAGCAGTTCTTC
cdr3_aa: CASSVGLAGVSYNEQFF

v_call: TRBV11-2
j_call: TRBJ2-3
d_call: TRBD2
clone_size: .
cdr3_nt: TGTGCCAGCAGCTACGGGACCCTTAGCGGGCGCAGGGCAGATACGCAGTATTTT
cdr3_aa: CASSYGTLSGRRADTQYF

v_call: TRBV13
j_call: TRBJ2-7
d_call: TRBD2
clone_size: .
cdr3_nt: TGTGCCAGCAGCTTAGGGTCGGCGAGCGGGAGGGTTTCCTACGAGCAGTACTTC
cdr3_aa: CASSLGSASGRVSYEQYF

v_call: TRBV12-5
j_call: TRBJ2-2
d_call: TRBD1
clone_size: .
cdr3_nt: TGTGCTAGTGCCCCGACAGGGGAGTCCGGGGAGCTGTTTTTT
cdr3_aa: CASAPTGESGELFF

v_call: TRBV19
j_call: TRBJ2-1
d_call: TRBD2
clone_size: few
cdr3_nt: TGTGCCAGTAGTAGCCTACTAGCGGGAGGATCCTACAATGAGCAGTTCTTC
cdr3_aa: CASSSLLAGGSYNEQFF

v_call: TRBV9
j_call: TRBJ2-7
d_call: .
clone_size: once
cdr3_nt: TGTGCCAGCAGCGTAGCCGAGAGCTCCTACGAGCAGTACTTC
cdr3_aa: CASSVAESSYEQYF

v_call: TRBV20-1
j_call: TRBJ1-1
d_call: .
clone_size: few
cdr3_nt: TGCAGTCAGGTGAACACTGAAGCTTTCTTT
cdr3_aa: CSQVNTEAFF

v_call: TRBV27
j_call: TRBJ1-1
d_call: .
clone_size: few
cdr3_nt: TGTGCCAGCACTCTCAATCGGGGGAACACTGAAGCTTTCTTT
cdr3_aa: CASTLNRGNTEAFF

v_call: TRBV4-2
j_call: TRBJ2-7
d_call: TRBD2
clone_size: .
cdr3_nt: TGTGCCAGCAGCCAGGGCCGGACTAGCGGGAGGGTCTACGAGCAGTACTTC
cdr3_aa: CASSQGRTSGRVYEQYF

v_call: TRBV9
j_call: TRBJ2-2
d_call: TRBD2
clone_size: .
cdr3_nt: TGTGCCAGCAGCGCAGCCGGGACTAGAGGTGATGCGGGAACCGGGGAGCTGTTTTTT
cdr3_aa: CASSAAGTRGDAGTGELFF

v_call: TRBV4-2
j_call: TRBJ2-1
d_call: .
clone_size: once
cdr3_nt: TGTGCCAGCAGCCGAGGGGGGGAGGGCTACAATGAGCAGTTCTTC
cdr3_aa: CASSRGGEGYNEQFF

v_call: TRBV6-1
j_call: TRBJ2-5
d_call: TRBD1
clone_size: .
cdr3_nt: TGTGCCAGCAGTGACATACAGGGGCGATACCAAGAGACCCAGTACTTC
cdr3_aa: CASSDIQGRYQETQYF

v_call: TRBV5-6
j_call: TRBJ2-3
d_call: TRBD2
clone_size: .
cdr3_nt: TGTGCCAGCAGCTTGCCAAGACTAGCGCGACACACACGTACGCAGTATTTT
cdr3_aa: CASSLPRLARHTRTQYF

v_call: TRBV5-1
j_call: TRBJ2-7
d_call: TRBD1
clone_size: .
cdr3_nt: TGCGCCAGCAGCTCCCCGGACAGGAGCTCCTACGAGCAGTACTTC
cdr3_aa: CASSSPDRSSYEQYF

v_call: TRBV7-9
j_call: TRBJ1-2
d_call: TRBD1
clone_size: .
cdr3_nt: TGTGCCAGCAGCTCAAGCGGACAGGGAATCGCTGGCTACACCTTC
cdr3_aa: CASSSSGQGIAGYTF

v_call: TRBV7-9
j_call: TRBJ2-3
d_call: TRBD1
clone_size: many
cdr3_nt: TGTGCCAGCAGCGCGGGCGCAGACAGGGTTCCGCAGTATTTT
cdr3_aa: CASSAGADRVPQYF

v_call: TRBV20-1
j_call: TRBJ2-7
d_call: .
clone_size: .
cdr3_nt: TGCAGTGCTAGCGGGACCCACGAGCAGTACTTC
cdr3_aa: CSASGTHEQYF

v_call: TRBV5-1
j_call: TRBJ2-3
d_call: TRBD2
clone_size: .
cdr3_nt: TGCGCCAGCAGCTTGAGTAGCGGGATCTACACAGATACGCAGTATTTT
cdr3_aa: CASSLSSGIYTDTQYF

v_call: TRBV28
j_call: TRBJ2-1
d_call: .
clone_size: once
cdr3_nt: TGTGCCAGCAGTTTATATTCCCCCCCCAATGAGCAGTTCTTC
cdr3_aa: CASSLYSPPNEQFF

v_call: TRBV7-8
j_call: TRBJ2-2
d_call: .
clone_size: .
cdr3_nt: TGTGCCAGCAGCTTGCAAGGGGCCGGGGCCGGGGAGCTGTTTTTT
cdr3_aa: CASSLQGAGAGELFF

v_call: TRBV7-3
j_call: TRBJ1-1
d_call: .
clone_size: .
cdr3_nt: TGTGCCAGCAGCTTGCGCAGGAACACTGAAGCTTTCTTT
cdr3_aa: CASSLRRNTEAFF

v_call: TRBV11-2
j_call: TRBJ2-2
d_call: .
clone_size: .
cdr3_nt: TGTGCCAGCAGCTTATTCCGGGGGCCGGACGGGGAGCTGTTTTTT
cdr3_aa: CASSLFRGPDGELFF

v_call: TRBV4-1
j_call: TRBJ2-1
d_call: TRBD2
clone_size: .
cdr3_nt: TGCGCCAGCAGCCAAGAGGGGGGGACTAGTCAGTTCTTC
cdr3_aa: CASSQEGGTSQFF

v_call: TRBV4-1
j_call: TRBJ1-6
d_call: .
clone_size: .
cdr3_nt: TGCGCCAGCAGCCAAGATGGGGGCCTCTCCTATAATTCACCCCTCCACTTT
cdr3_aa: CASSQDGGLSYNSPLHF